Included here is one TCR beta chain sequence, with context. The antigen this receptor binds is unknown. Base qualities are missing; no much larger clone stands one base away. The record originates from a study of blood T cell repertoires in COVID-19 (TCRdb year 2020). Describing the broader study: Samples from collaborators originated in the United States, Italy and Spain and spanned both the acute and convalescent phases of COVID-19. Where available, HLA class I and class II types were taken from metadata supplied by the sample provider and were not determined by assay-based typing. The prospective study material was composed of cDNA or gDNA derived from T cells, B-cell-depleted T cells, or PBMCs. A freely available public database, intended as a resource for researchers studying the immune response to SARS-CoV-2, is where the repertoires were released. The samples were drawn from the first 160 participants of the ongoing ImmuneRACE study and from under 1,500 subjects provided by 6 global collaborators. Deeply sampled blood TCRbeta repertoires from subjects exposed to, actively infected with, or recovered from COVID-19 were included in the dataset. Nearly every sample came with metadata listing a de-identified subject ID, COVID-19 status, age in years and sex.

Enrolling through a virtual design, the prospective study's participants ranged in age from roughly 18 to 90 years and lived across roughly 23 United States geographic areas. In the prospective study, participants were assigned to cohorts based on the clinical history participants reported in a screening survey and a study questionnaire. Recovered participants in ImmuneRACE Cohort 3 were defined by two consecutive negative NP/OP PCR tests, clearance by a healthcare professional, or resolution of symptoms. Mobile phlebotomists in the prospective study collected whole blood, serum and a nasopharyngeal or oropharyngeal swab from every participant. Participants in the prospective study had the option to provide additional blood draws and questionnaires over a roughly two-month period. Before DNA extraction, prospective study blood samples were shipped either frozen or at room temperature. The germline V gene (reference sequence) yields LNHDA for CDR1 and SQIVND for CDR2. Its CDR3 holds 15 amino acids, cysteine through phenylalanine. The kept DNA is CDR3 alone, 45 bases in frame from the first base. Trimming leaves V shorter by 1 base and J shorter by 6 bases, with the junction holding 8 bases beyond the gene matches.

Findings and caveats that apply to the study as a whole: The quantity of clinical and demographic metadata differed by source and by participant and was supplied without curation.

The immunoSEQ Assay, a bias-controlled multiplex PCR, was used to amplify TCRbeta CDR3 regions from genomic DNA. Concerning the study's data processing: The number of nucleated cells in each sample was estimated by amplification of reference gene primers within the assay. To quantify the absolute abundance of each unique TCRbeta CDR3 rearrangement, sequence reads were collapsed and filtered. For each sample, productive Simpson clonality was calculated by taking the square root of Simpson's diversity index across productive rearrangements. This immuneACCESS table, as held by TCRdb, lists in-frame sequences with V and J called but not all clones. Of the missing ones, under half trace to an unresolved V gene in checked studies; the others have no known cause. D and trimming come from the DNA, and the V and J calls and clone size come from that table. Across this sample there are 300,000 to 350,000 clones, with around nine tenths seen only once. Roughly a tenth of the sample rests with the top ten.

The sequence was obtained from a woman under 40 who had recovered from COVID-19. The V and J segments used are TRBV19 and TRBJ1-2; 7 central nucleotides agree with TRBD1. The specimen sequenced was PBMCs or T cells enriched from blood (not recorded which). The DNA sequence is as follows: TGTGCCAGTAGTATAGGAGGGGGCGCGGTTGATGGCTACACCTTC. Translated, it reads CASSIGGGAVDGYTF.